This paragraph reports one TCR beta chain. The CDR3 spans 18 residues. The V gene's germline CDR1 is SGHTS and CDR2 YDEGEE. V lost 3 bases and J lost 0; bases outside the gene matches: 9. Sequencing was performed with immunoSEQ multiplex PCR; in TCRdb, only in-frame clones are kept and a portion is missing. The sample yields about 150,000 clones, about 85% seen once. The data were taken from a study of blood T cell repertoires in COVID-19. This chain links TRBV5-8 with TRBJ2-6, with 7 bases matching TRBD1. Sequencing input: PBMCs or T cells enriched from blood (not recorded which). This receptor was obtained from a woman in her forties or fifties who had recovered from COVID-19. CDR3 region: CASSWSRDRLSGANVLTF. CDR3 coding DNA: TGTGCCAGCAGCTGGAGCCGGGACAGACTCTCTGGGGCCAACGTCCTGACTTTC.